This T cell receptor (beta chain) was captured in a study of blood T cells in healthy people across ages. This clonotype turned up a few times. Combining a sample-barcoded 5' primer with a J-beta primer mix, a second PCR ran for roughly 7 to 11 cycles. TCRdb fed the 5' RACE reads into MiXCR, producing one record per CDR3 protein. Among over 1,500,000 distinct CDR3 sequences listed, roughly 52% were seen once. This CDR3 comprises 14 residues. Deletions cut 0 bases from V and 6 bases from J, with 9 bases between. The germline CDR1 and CDR2 sequences are SEHNR and FQNEAQ (reference sequence). Material: blood. The chain employs TRBV7-9 and TRBJ2-1, with D hard to call. The TCR comes from a woman aged 40 to 50 in good health. CDR3 amino acids: CASSLAGGSNEQFF. Here the CDR3 DNA reads TGTGCCAGCAGCTTAGCGGGCGGTAGCAATGAGCAGTTCTTC. The full variable domain, rest sourced from reference TRBV7-9 and TRBJ2-1, is DTGVSQNPRHKITKRGQNVTFRCDPISEHNRLYWYRQTLGQGPEFLTYFQNEAQLEKSRLLSDRFSAERPKGSFSTLEIQRTEQGDSAMYLCASSLAGGSNEQFFGPGTRLTVL.